Shown below are 5 T cell receptor beta chains from a single sample sequenced in a study of T cell responses to AZD1222 COVID-19 vaccine. Some clones are missing from TCRdb's copy, which holds only in-frame ones; the method was immunoSEQ multiplex PCR. The sample gives roughly 150,000 clones, 80% to 90% of which show up once; roughly 8% is in the top ten. This material consisted of peripheral blood, taken on day 0 of AZD1222 vaccination. These receptors came from an adult in good health.

V is TRBV6-5 and J is TRBJ2-2; tentative D call: TRBD2 (6 bases). Germline CDR1 reads MNHEY; CDR2 reads SVGAGI. Trimming took off 2 bases at V and 7 bases at J, with 8 bases between the two ends. The CDR3 is made up of 13 amino acids. The CDR3 DNA reads as TGTGCCAGCAGTTACGGAGGGGACGGGGAGCTGTTTTTT. Translating gives CASSYGGDGELFF.

The chain uses TRBV28 and TRBJ1-6; D unresolved. The germline V gene encodes CDR1 MDHEN and CDR2 SYDVKM. Deletions cut 5 bases from V and 0 bases from J, with 5 bases between. The CDR3 is made up of 14 amino acids. DNA for the CDR3: TGTGCCAGCAGTAGTAACTCCTATAATTCACCCCTCCACTTT. This translates into CASSSNSYNSPLHF.

CDR3 nucleotides: TGTGCCAGCAGCGCCCCTCCTGAGGGGGTACGCTCCTACGAGCAGTACTTC. Translated: CASSAPPEGVRSYEQYF. The rearrangement links TRBV5-6 to TRBJ2-7; D is perhaps TRBD1 (6 bases). The V end was cut by 4 bases, the J end by 0 bases, with 20 bases between. Looked up from germline, CDR1 is SGHDT and CDR2 is YYEEEE. This CDR3 is built from 17 residues. The full variable domain, completed using reference TRBV5-6 and TRBJ2-7, is DAGVTQSPTHLIKTRGQQVTLRCSPKSGHDTVSWYQQALGQGPQFIFQYYEEEERQRGNFPDRFSGHQFPNYSSELNVNALLLGDSALYLCASSAPPEGVRSYEQYFGPGTRLTVT.

The rearrangement uses TRBV28 and TRBJ2-7, with 8 bases that match TRBD1. CDR3 length equals 14 residues. Germline trimming cut 7 bases from V and 1 base from J; bases unmatched to any gene: 6. Germline assignment: CDR1 MDHEN and CDR2 SYDVKM. The CDR3 bases are TGTGCCAGCACCCCGGGGGACAGGTCCTACGAGCAGTACTTC. As protein: CASTPGDRSYEQYF. The variable domain in full, with the rest retrieved from reference TRBV28 and TRBJ2-7, is DVKVTQSSRYLVKRTGEKVFLECVQDMDHENMFWYRQDPGLGLRLIYFSYDVKMKEKGDIPEGYSVSREKKERFSLILESASTNQTSMYLCASTPGDRSYEQYFGPGTRLTVT.

The chain uses TRBV19 and TRBJ1-1, with 8 bases that match TRBD1. J lost 2 bases, V lost 3 bases, and 5 bases had no gene match. Germline V gives CDR1 LNHDA, CDR2 SQIVND (reference sequence). The CDR3 covers 15 residues. The CDR3 is CASSIQGARNTEAFF. The CDR3 DNA follows: TGTGCCAGTAGTATCCAGGGGGCGCGCAACACTGAAGCTTTCTTT.